The 11 T cell receptor beta chains in this list originate from one sample, sequenced in a study of blood T cell repertoires in COVID-19. Only in-frame clones appear in the TCRdb table, and some are missing; sequencing was by immunoSEQ multiplex PCR. The sample has approximately 330,000 clones, roughly nine tenths seen once. Material for sequencing was PBMCs or T cells enriched from blood (not recorded which). The origin of the receptors is a woman aged 25 to 39 who had recovered from COVID-19.

J is TRBJ2-1 and V is TRBV19, with 7 bases matching TRBD2. This CDR3 contains 15 residues. Per the germline V gene, CDR1 is LNHDA and CDR2 is SQIVND (reference sequence). V shed 3 bases and J 9 bases; nucleotides not matched to a gene: 11. CDR3 loop: CASSIRAGALLEQFF. The CDR3 coding sequence is TGTGCCAGTAGTATTAGGGCGGGAGCCCTTCTTGAGCAGTTCTTC.

There are a few counts of this clone. This rearrangement joins TRBV2 to TRBJ1-1; a possible D gene is TRBD1 (6 bases). The CDR3 totals 13 residues. The germline V gene has CDR1 SNHLY and CDR2 FYNNEI. Between the trimmed V and J ends, which lost 5 bases and 9 bases, there was a span of 16 bases. As DNA, the CDR3 is TGTGCCAGCAGTATCGCACAGGGTTGGCAAGCTTTCTTT. Translating gives CASSIAQGWQAFF.

This chain connects TRBV15 to TRBJ1-2, with D possibly TRBD1 on 5 matching bases. The V end lost 0 bases, the J end lost 2 bases, and 22 bases lay between the germline ends. CDR1 is LNHNV, CDR2 YYDKDF, per germline (reference sequence). The CDR3 runs 19 residues. The CDR3 protein is CATSRDGEGLSDLNYGYTF. The CDR3 DNA follows: TGTGCCACCAGCAGAGATGGGGAGGGGCTATCGGATTTGAACTATGGCTACACCTTC.

The chain couples TRBV6-6 to TRBJ1-3, with D possibly TRBD1 on 5 matching bases. The CDR3 is 11 residues long. V lost 11 bases and J lost 6, with 11 bases in between. Germline V gene sequence: CDR1 MNHNY, CDR2 SVGAGI (reference sequence). The CDR3 DNA reads as TGTGCCCACCGTGGGGCAAACACCATATATTTT. It is translated as CAHRGANTIYF.

This chain joins TRBV27 and TRBJ1-2, with D perhaps TRBD1 (5 bases). The germline V and J ends were trimmed by 5 bases and 4 bases, with 14 bases remaining between them. This CDR3 is 14 amino acids long. The V gene's germline CDR1 is MNHEY and CDR2 SMNVEV (reference sequence). The CDR3 bases are TGTGCCAGCAGTCCCCTTGGGGGAGGCTATGGCTACACCTTC. Its protein is CASSPLGGGYGYTF.

The chain joins TRBV9 to TRBJ1-2; tentative D call: TRBD1 (6 bases). With 4 bases removed from V and 0 bases from J, the gap between germline ends came to 19 bases. The germline V gene has CDR1 SGDLS and CDR2 YYNGEE. The CDR3 runs to 17 residues. This CDR3 is CASSPHLVQGPNYGYTF. The CDR3 bases are TGTGCCAGCAGCCCGCATCTAGTGCAGGGGCCTAACTATGGCTACACCTTC.

This clone showed up just a few times. The chain is built from TRBV9 and TRBJ1-1; weak D call: TRBD1 (5 bases). The CDR3 has 16 amino acids. Germline V gives CDR1 SGDLS, CDR2 YYNGEE. Trimming shortened V by 0 bases and J by 0 bases, and 12 bases separated the two germline ends. The CDR3 region is CASSVATGHLNTEAFF. CDR3 DNA sequence: TGTGCCAGCAGCGTAGCTACAGGACATCTGAACACTGAAGCTTTCTTT.

For this clone: This CDR3 is also generated by other DNA sequences in the sample. The chain carries TRBV18 and TRBJ1-1, with D tentatively TRBD1 (6 bases). V was pared by 0 bases and J by 4 bases, with 6 bases between. The CDR3 length is 13 residues. The germline gives CDR1 KGHSH, CDR2 LQKENI. The CDR3 DNA reads as TGTGCCAGCTCACCACCAGGGGGCACTGAAGCTTTCTTT. As protein: CASSPPGGTEAFF.

The V call is TRBV13, the J call TRBJ2-1, with TRBD1 matching 7 bases. The CDR3 is 15 residues long. The germline V gene encodes CDR1 PRHDT and CDR2 FYEKMQ (reference sequence). The junction had 12 bases not matched to a gene; V was cut back by 5 bases and J by 8 bases. CDR3 bases: TGTGCCAGCAGCGGAGTAGGACAGGTCCGTGATGAGCAGTTCTTC. Translating gives CASSGVGQVRDEQFF.

The chain has TRBV6-1 and TRBJ1-5; TRBD1 might be the D (5 bases). Germline lookup yields CDR1 MNHNS and CDR2 SASEGT. The germline V and J ends were trimmed by 2 bases and 3 bases, with 8 bases remaining between them. The CDR3 extends over 14 amino acids. CDR3 coding DNA: TGTGCCAGCAGTGAACTCAGGGACAATCAGCCCCAGCATTTT. Protein product: CASSELRDNQPQHF.

J is TRBJ1-1 and V is TRBV3-1 (or the pseudogene TRBV3-2), with D uncertain. The V end lost 3 bases, the J end lost 0 bases, and 11 bases lay between the germline ends. Per the germline V gene, CDR1 is LGHDT and CDR2 is YNNKEL (reference sequence). The CDR3 has 15 amino acids. The CDR3, as DNA: TGTGCCAGCAGCCACGAATCGACAATGAACACTGAAGCTTTCTTT. The encoded protein is CASSHESTMNTEAFF.